The table lists the clone carrying this TCR beta chain with a few counts. Some clones are missing from TCRdb's copy, which holds only in-frame ones; the method was immunoSEQ multiplex PCR. The sample holds tens of thousands of clones, roughly 30% seen once. This entry belongs to a study of tumour-infiltrating T cells in Burkitt lymphoma. CDR1 SEHNR and CDR2 FQNEAQ come from the germline V gene (reference sequence). This CDR3 is built from 16 residues. V was pared by 10 bases and J by 0 bases, with 11 bases of the junction left unmatched. Sequencing used tumor tissue. The chain has TRBV7-9 and TRBJ2-7; 11 bases match TRBD2. The clonotype originates from a human donor with Burkitt lymphoma. The CDR3 nucleotides read TGTGCCACCGCCGGGACTAGCGGATTCCTCTCCTACGAGCAGTACTTC. This encodes CATAGTSGFLSYEQYF.